Listed here are 23 T cell receptor beta chains from one sample, sequenced in a study of blood T cells in healthy people across ages. A sample-barcoded 5' primer and a J-beta primer mix were used in a second PCR of roughly 6 to 12 cycles. TCRdb redid the calling of the 5' RACE reads with MiXCR, one entry per CDR3 protein. The sample contains 540,000 or so distinct CDR3 sequences, 27% of which appear only once. The sample comprised blood. These receptors were collected from a woman aged 65 to 85 in good health.

Points on this clonotype: A read error may be the cause here, since a much bigger clone is one base away. The chain has TRBV10-3 and TRBJ1-3, with 7 nucleotides matching TRBD1. The germline V gene encodes CDR1 ENHRY and CDR2 SYGVKD. This CDR3 is built from 12 residues. CDR3 region: CAIQGSGNTMYF. The CDR3 nucleotides are TGTGCCATACAGGGGTCTGGAAACACCATGTATTTT.

This clonotype was observed a few times. The rearrangement uses TRBV9 and TRBJ2-5, with TRBD1 matching 7 bases. Germline loops: CDR1 SGDLS, CDR2 YYNGEE. The CDR3 contains 15 residues. The J segment lost 2 bases and the V segment lost 4 bases, leaving 8 bases of the junction unmatched. The CDR3 nucleotides are TGTGCCAGCAGCAAGACCACAGGGGTTCAAGAGACCCAGTACTTC. This gives the protein CASSKTTGVQETQYF.

The chain joins TRBV12-3 or TRBV12-4 to TRBJ1-2, with D hard to call. The CDR3 has 13 amino acids. Trimming removed 3 bases at V and 10 bases at J, with 15 bases between. CDR3 in amino acids: CASSFRDTGIYTF. Here the CDR3 DNA reads TGTGCCAGCAGTTTTCGAGACACTGGAATCTACACCTTC.

V is TRBV20-1 and J is TRBJ2-3; 7 bases map to TRBD1. Trimming cost V 6 bases and J 0 bases; bases outside gene matches: 6. The CDR3 has 14 residues. Germline V lookup: CDR1 DFQATT, CDR2 SNEGSKA (reference sequence). The CDR3 region is CSAQGQTSTDTQYF. DNA for the CDR3: TGCAGTGCCCAGGGACAGACTAGCACAGATACGCAGTATTTT.

The rearrangement joins TRBV4-2 to TRBJ1-5; a possible D gene is TRBD1 (6 bases). CDR1 is LGHNA, CDR2 YNFKEQ, per germline. V was shortened by 0 bases and J by 2 bases, with 11 bases between the two germline ends. The CDR3 runs to 16 residues. The CDR3 sequence: CASSQDYREGNQPQHF. CDR3 sequence (DNA): TGTGCCAGCAGCCAAGACTACAGGGAAGGCAATCAGCCCCAGCATTTT.

This clonotype has a handful of counts. The chain joins TRBV7-2 to TRBJ1-5; possibly TRBD1 for D (5 bases). CDR1 and CDR2 (germline): SGHTA, FQGNSA. The CDR3 covers 15 residues. V was clipped by 3 bases and J by 9 bases, with 18 bases between them. Written as DNA, the CDR3 is TGTGCCAGCAGCTTTGGCTTCTTTTCGGGACGGCCCCAGCATTTT. Amino acids: CASSFGFFSGRPQHF.

The V call is TRBV7-2, the J call TRBJ2-5; D possibly corresponds to TRBD2 (5 bases). The CDR3 extends over 14 amino acids. Germline V gives CDR1 SGHTA, CDR2 FQGNSA. Trimming pared 1 base from V and 9 bases from J, leaving 15 bases between. This CDR3 reads CASSLGHEGAAQYF. The CDR3 DNA is TGTGCCAGCAGCTTAGGTCACGAAGGAGCGGCCCAGTACTTC.

This rearrangement joins TRBV5-1 to TRBJ2-3, with D perhaps given as TRBD1 or TRBD2 (6 bases each). This CDR3 is built from 14 residues. V was trimmed by 1 base and J by 5 bases, leaving 11 bases between them. CDR1 SGHRS and CDR2 YFSETQ come from the germline V gene. CDR3 sequence (DNA): TGCGCCAGCAGCTTGTCGGGGGCAAAAGATACGCAGTATTTT. Protein product: CASSLSGAKDTQYF.

This sequence joins TRBV7-2 and TRBJ2-5, with 7 positions matching TRBD2. CDR3 length: 15 amino acids. After removal of 5 bases from V and 4 bases from J, the junction contained 10 bases not matched to a gene. Germline loops: CDR1 SGHTA, CDR2 FQGNSA. CDR3 DNA: TGTGCCAGCAGCCCCCCCTTGACGGGGGGAGAGACCCAGTACTTC. This translates into CASSPPLTGGETQYF.

This chain links TRBV7-8 with TRBJ1-1, with 7 bases fitting TRBD1. V shed 4 bases, J shed 0 bases, and the junction held 5 bases outside the gene matches. Germline V CDR1 and CDR2: SGHVS, FQNEAQ. This CDR3 is 15 amino acids long. The CDR3: CASSWQGEVNTEAFF. CDR3 in DNA: TGTGCCAGCAGCTGGCAGGGGGAGGTGAACACTGAAGCTTTCTTT.

This sequence joins TRBV5-1 and TRBJ1-2, with no clear D. The CDR3 length is 13 residues. Per germline, CDR1 SGHRS and CDR2 YFSETQ. Trimming took 3 bases from V and 8 from J, leaving 14 bases between them. CDR3 in DNA: TGCGCCAGCAGCTCACCAGAGGGCCGGGGCTACACCTTC. Encoded protein: CASSSPEGRGYTF.

The rearrangement links TRBV5-1 to TRBJ1-1; D perhaps matches TRBD1 (6 bases). V was trimmed by 0 bases and J by 1 base, leaving 16 bases between them. The CDR3 loop spans 17 amino acids. CDR1 SGHRS and CDR2 YFSETQ come from the germline V gene. The CDR3 DNA reads as TGCGCCAGCAGCTTGGTCGGGGGGCCCCCTTCGAACACTGAAGCTTTCTTT. Translating gives CASSLVGGPPSNTEAFF. Complete variable domain (other parts from reference TRBV5-1 and TRBJ1-1): KAGVTQTPRYLIKTRGQQVTLSCSPISGHRSVSWYQQTPGQGLQFLFEYFSETQRNKGNFPGRFSGRQFSNSRSEMNVSTLELGDSALYLCASSLVGGPPSNTEAFFGQGTRLTVV.

This clonotype has only a few counts. The chain joins TRBV20-1 to TRBJ2-1, with 7 bases aligning to TRBD2. This CDR3 contains 12 residues. Trimming cost V 3 bases and J 9 bases; bases outside gene matches: 5. CDR1 and CDR2 from the germline V gene are DFQATT and SNEGSKA (reference sequence). In DNA, the CDR3 is TGCAGTGCTAGTAAGCGGGGTACTGAGCAGTTCTTC. Translated, it gives CSASKRGTEQFF.

DNA of the CDR3: TGCAGTGCTAGAGATCCCGCGTCCTACAATGAGCAGTTCTTC. Amino acid sequence: CSARDPASYNEQFF. The rearrangement uses TRBV20-1 and TRBJ2-1; D unresolved. The V gene lost 0 bases and the J gene lost 1 base, with 7 bases spanning the gap. The CDR3 is 14 residues long. Germline CDR1 is DFQATT and CDR2 is SNEGSKA (reference sequence).

This chain uses TRBV18 with TRBJ1-2; a possible D gene is TRBD1 (5 bases). Trimming cost V 6 bases and J 8 bases, with 16 bases left between them. The CDR3 has 13 residues. The V gene's germline CDR1 is KGHSH and CDR2 LQKENI. The CDR3 spells CASSPDSSRGYTF. CDR3 in DNA: TGTGCCAGCTCCCCTGACAGTTCTCGCGGCTACACCTTC.

The chain combines TRBV18 with TRBJ1-3; D call uncertain. Germline V gene lookup returns CDR1 KGHSH and CDR2 LQKENI. Trimming removed 0 bases at V and 0 bases at J, with 12 bases between. The CDR3 covers 17 residues. The CDR3 here is CASSPPAAIHSGNTIYF. The CDR3 nucleotides are TGTGCCAGCTCACCACCCGCAGCCATACACTCTGGAAACACCATATATTTT.

This clonotype came up a few times. The genes are TRBV9 and TRBJ2-5; TRBD2 is a possible D gene (6 bases). V dropped 2 bases and J dropped 3 bases, with 11 bases sitting between them. CDR3 length: 14 residues. The germline V gene has CDR1 SGDLS and CDR2 YYNGEE. The CDR3 coding sequence is TGTGCCAGCAGCGTTAGCGGAACTAAAGAGACCCAGTACTTC. The encoded protein is CASSVSGTKETQYF.

The V and J genes are TRBV5-1 and TRBJ2-1; D remains ambiguous. The assigned J gene may be wrong: the sequence end matches TRBJ2-7 better. The CDR3 length is 12 residues. Germline CDR1 SGHRS, CDR2 YFSETQ. The CDR3 nucleotides read TGCGCCAGCAGCTTGGAAAGGGACGAGCAGTACTTC. It codes for CASSLERDEQYF.

This clonotype was detected a few times. The CDR3 DNA follows: TGCGCCAGCAGCCCCGGACTGACTACGGAAAAACTGTTTTTT. It specifies CASSPGLTTEKLFF. The chain recombines TRBV5-1 with TRBJ1-4; D call uncertain. CDR1 and CDR2 (germline): SGHRS, YFSETQ. Between the trimmed V and J ends, which lost 4 bases and 8 bases, there was a span of 15 bases. This CDR3 comprises 14 residues.

V gene TRBV5-1 combines with J gene TRBJ2-2, with TRBD1 matching over 8 bases. Germline-derived CDR1 and CDR2 are SGHRS and YFSETQ. V lost 2 bases to trimming and J lost 4 bases; unmatched junction nucleotides: 4. The CDR3 extends over 15 amino acids. Written as DNA, the CDR3 is TGCGCCAGCAGCTTCGCAGGGGGCGCCACCGGGGAGCTGTTTTTT. It specifies CASSFAGGATGELFF.

V usage is TRBV20-1 and J usage is TRBJ1-1; D might be TRBD1 (5 bases). The germline V gene has CDR1 DFQATT and CDR2 SNEGSKA (reference sequence). This CDR3 contains 13 residues. V was cut by 5 bases and J by 6 bases, with 16 bases left in between. CDR3 nucleotides: TGCAGTGCTCAGTTTAATGCCAGGGCTGAAGCTTTCTTT. Translating gives CSAQFNARAEAFF.

This CDR3 is CASTMPDRSNEKLFF. DNA for the CDR3: TGTGCCAGCACCATGCCGGACAGATCTAATGAAAAACTGTTTTTT. The chain carries TRBV28 and TRBJ1-4, with a possible D match to TRBD1 (6 bases). Germline CDR1 is MDHEN and CDR2 is SYDVKM. CDR3 size: 15 residues. V was pared by 7 bases and J by 3 bases, with 15 bases between.

The chain uses TRBV12-3 or TRBV12-4 and TRBJ2-5, with 13 bases matching TRBD2. This CDR3 contains 20 residues. After removal of 6 bases from V and 0 bases from J, the junction contained 16 bases not matched to a gene. The CDR3 here is CASRPSTSGGKLIDQETQYF. As DNA, the CDR3 is TGTGCCAGCAGACCATCGACTAGCGGGGGGAAACTCATCGACCAAGAGACCCAGTACTTC.